The rows below give T cell receptor beta chains drawn from one sample of a study of blood T cells in healthy people across ages. TCRdb re-analysed the 5' RACE reads in MiXCR, keeping a single row per CDR3 protein. Here the sample spans about 1.1 million distinct CDR3 sequences, roughly two fifths being singletons. Sequenced input: blood. The source of these receptors is a man between 18 and 29 years old in good health. CDR3s include the opening cysteine and the closing phenylalanine or tryptophan. The D gene is left open where the match is weak. Clone size is shown for a subset of rows, as once, few, many or a class of expanded clone.

j_call v_call d_call clone_size cdr3_aa cdr3_nt
TRBJ2-3 TRBV30 . . CAWSKIGDGTDTQYF TGTGCCTGGAGTAAGATCGGGGATGGGACAGATACGCAGTATTTT
TRBJ2-2 TRBV4-1 TRBD2 . CASSQDVSSGATGELFF TGCGCCAGCAGCCAAGATGTGTCTAGCGGGGCTACCGGGGAGCTGTTTTTT
TRBJ2-5 TRBV14 . few CASSQDRGIQETQYF TGTGCCAGCAGCCAAGATAGAGGGATCCAAGAGACCCAGTACTTC
TRBJ1-2 TRBV10-3 . few CAISESGGSYTF TGTGCCATCAGTGAGTCCGGGGGGTCCTACACCTTC
TRBJ2-2 TRBV6-2/TRBV6-3 . few CASSPDGPNTGELFF TGTGCCAGCAGTCCAGACGGACCGAACACCGGGGAGCTGTTTTTT
TRBJ2-5 TRBV5-6 . . CASSNSGTKRETQYF TGTGCCAGCAGCAACTCCGGGACCAAAAGGGAGACCCAGTACTTC
TRBJ2-3 TRBV30 TRBD1 . CAWSTGTGGTDTQYF TGTGCCTGGAGTACCGGGACAGGGGGCACAGATACGCAGTATTTT
TRBJ2-7 TRBV15 . . CATSRDRSSRTSYEQYF TGTGCCACCAGCAGAGATCGGAGTAGCCGAACCTCCTACGAGCAGTACTTC
TRBJ2-3 TRBV7-8 . few CASSLADRISVDTQYF TGTGCCAGCAGCTTAGCCGACAGGATTAGCGTGGATACGCAGTATTTT
TRBJ1-5 TRBV19 . . CASSILGGEQPQHF TGTGCCAGTAGTATCTTGGGGGGAGAACAGCCCCAGCATTTT
TRBJ1-1 TRBV20-1 . . CSARDLRGNGAEAFF TGCAGTGCTAGAGATCTTCGGGGGAACGGCGCTGAAGCTTTCTTT
TRBJ1-2 TRBV30 TRBD1 . CAWRTGRHYGYTF TGTGCCTGGAGGACAGGGCGACACTATGGCTACACCTTC
TRBJ2-3 TRBV6-5 TRBD1 . CASSRTGGRGTDTQYF TGTGCCAGCAGTCGAACAGGGGGGAGAGGTACAGATACGCAGTATTTT
TRBJ2-3 TRBV5-1 . . CASSLGLKTSTDTQYF TGCGCCAGCAGCTTGGGACTAAAAACTAGCACAGATACGCAGTATTTT
TRBJ1-2 TRBV9 . few CASRRLTDYGYTF TGTGCCAGCCGCAGGCTTACGGACTATGGCTACACCTTC
TRBJ2-7 TRBV5-6 . few CASSWDGTYEQYF TGTGCCAGCAGCTGGGACGGGACCTACGAGCAGTACTTC
TRBJ2-4 TRBV3-1 . . CASSRALGAGNIQYF TGTGCCAGCAGCCGCGCGCTCGGGGCGGGAAACATTCAGTACTTC
TRBJ1-4 TRBV15 . . CATSRDPGRNEKLFF TGTGCCACCAGCAGAGATCCCGGCCGCAATGAAAAACTGTTTTTT
TRBJ2-1 TRBV5-6 . many CASSLERGQQFF TGTGCCAGCAGCTTGGAACGGGGACAGCAGTTCTTC
TRBJ1-2 TRBV20-1 TRBD1 . CSARDIDRANYGYTF TGCAGTGCTAGGGATATAGACAGGGCCAACTATGGCTACACCTTC
TRBJ2-1 TRBV27 TRBD2 . CASSYPGLRHNEQFF TGTGCCAGCAGTTATCCGGGACTACGCCACAATGAGCAGTTCTTC
TRBJ2-5 TRBV5-1 . . CASRSNTGQEETQYF TGCGCCAGCAGGTCCAACACAGGCCAAGAAGAGACCCAGTACTTC
TRBJ2-3 TRBV4-2 . few CASSQDLGRAADTQYF TGTGCCAGCAGCCAAGATCTCGGCAGGGCCGCAGATACGCAGTATTTT
TRBJ2-4 TRBV20-1 . . CSVHTVPGAKNIQYF TGCAGTGTTCACACCGTTCCAGGGGCCAAAAACATTCAGTACTTC
TRBJ1-2 TRBV12-3/TRBV12-4 TRBD1 once CVSTLTGGLLYGYTF TGTGTCAGCACCTTAACAGGGGGCCTTCTCTATGGCTACACCTTC
TRBJ2-3 TRBV4-1 . many CASSQDGTTDTQYF TGCGCCAGCAGCCAAGATGGGACCACAGATACGCAGTATTTT
TRBJ1-4 TRBV28 TRBD1 . CASRVTGGDGEKLFF TGTGCCAGCAGGGTGACAGGGGGCGATGGTGAAAAACTGTTTTTT
TRBJ2-2 TRBV27 . . CASSLPVNTGELFF TGTGCCAGCAGTTTACCGGTAAACACCGGGGAGCTGTTTTTT
TRBJ1-4 TRBV7-2 . . CASKRGDPGRKLFF TGTGCCAGCAAGCGGGGAGACCCTGGACGAAAACTGTTTTTT
TRBJ2-7 TRBV30 . few CAWSGGGIDEQYF TGTGCCTGGAGTGGAGGAGGGATCGACGAGCAGTACTTC
TRBJ2-3 TRBV9 TRBD2 few CASSFAGADTQYF TGTGCCAGCAGCTTTGCGGGGGCAGATACGCAGTATTTT
TRBJ1-1 TRBV9 . . CASSPRPGGVGAEAFF TGTGCCAGCAGCCCTCGTCCCGGGGGGGTCGGTGCTGAAGCTTTCTTT
TRBJ2-1 TRBV9 TRBD2 . CASSPSLAGGPYLYNEQFF TGTGCCAGCAGCCCCTCGCTAGCGGGGGGCCCTTATCTCTACAATGAGCAGTTCTTC
TRBJ2-1 TRBV5-1 . many CASSLEVLRSYNEQFF TGCGCCAGCAGCTTGGAAGTCCTTCGCTCCTACAATGAGCAGTTCTTC
TRBJ1-1 TRBV20-1 . . CSARWEGGWTEAFF TGCAGTGCTAGATGGGAGGGGGGTTGGACTGAAGCTTTCTTT
TRBJ1-1 TRBV27 . . CASRRDRDTEAFF TGTGCCAGCAGACGCGACAGAGATACTGAAGCTTTCTTT
TRBJ1-4 TRBV10-3 . . CAISEIAGSTNEKLFF TGTGCCATCAGTGAGATCGCCGGTAGCACTAATGAAAAACTGTTTTTT
TRBJ1-2 TRBV6-1 . many CASSTTGFSYTF TGTGCCAGCAGTACGACAGGTTTTAGCTACACCTTC
TRBJ2-1 TRBV9 TRBD1 few CASSARQGASNEQFF TGTGCCAGCAGCGCCCGACAGGGGGCTTCCAATGAGCAGTTCTTC
TRBJ2-5 TRBV25-1 . . CASTQPQRTQYF TGTGCCAGCACCCAGCCCCAAAGGACCCAGTACTTC
TRBJ2-3 TRBV5-1 . . CASSPSRAGASTDTQYF TGCGCCAGCAGCCCTTCTCGAGCGGGTGCTAGCACAGATACGCAGTATTTT
TRBJ2-7 TRBV27 . . CASSADLSYNEQYF TGTGCCAGCAGTGCCGACCTCTCCTACAATGAGCAGTACTTC
TRBJ1-4 TRBV6-4 TRBD1 . CASSDSDRDGEKLFF TGTGCCAGCAGTGATTCAGACAGGGACGGTGAAAAACTGTTTTTT
TRBJ2-5 TRBV29-1 . . CSVEWGQYF TGCAGCGTTGAATGGGGGCAGTACTTC
TRBJ2-7 TRBV20-1 . . CSASKIGRPYEQYF TGCAGTGCTAGTAAGATAGGCAGACCCTACGAGCAGTACTTC
TRBJ2-2 TRBV12-3/TRBV12-4 . few CASLRTGELFF TGTGCCAGCTTGAGGACCGGGGAGCTGTTTTTT
TRBJ2-4 TRBV29-1 . . CSVEDGVGQNKDIQYF TGCAGCGTTGAAGACGGGGTAGGGCAGAACAAAGACATTCAGTACTTC
TRBJ1-1 TRBV10-3 TRBD1 . CTISEPRTGGKTEAFF TGTACCATCAGTGAGCCGAGGACAGGGGGCAAAACTGAAGCTTTCTTT
TRBJ2-1 TRBV11-3 . . CASSRRPGNEQFF TGTGCCAGCAGCCGGAGACCGGGGAATGAGCAGTTCTTC